This entry lists 3 T cell receptor beta chains sequenced from one sample in a study of post-analysis software for immune sequencing data. Unique molecular identifiers were carried by the TCR beta cDNA libraries. One entry per CDR3 protein, called by TCRdb with MiXCR from the PCR reads. The sample has approximately 690,000 distinct CDR3 sequences, 55% to 60% seen once. Antigen specificity for these receptors is unknown. Study-wide results and limits: About five TRBV segments were more frequent in patients than controls; TRBV5-6, TRBV5-1 and TRBV20-1 belonged to this group.

The source material was blood. These receptors were taken from a girl aged 2-10 years with multiple sclerosis.

The rearrangement links TRBV6-1 to TRBJ2-1; 7 bases are shared with TRBD2. The V and J ends lost 1 base and 4 bases, in that order; junction bases with no gene match: 4. Per the germline V gene, CDR1 is MNHNS and CDR2 is SASEGT. CDR3 length: 15 amino acids. The CDR3 DNA follows: TGTGCCAGCAGTGAAGGCGGGAGTATATACAATGAGCAGTTCTTC. Translating it yields CASSEGGSIYNEQFF.

The chain carries TRBV9 and TRBJ1-2, with no clear D. Germline assignment: CDR1 SGDLS and CDR2 YYNGEE. The CDR3 runs 12 residues. V was pared by 0 bases and J by 8 bases, with 8 bases between. The CDR3 spells CASSVAQGGYTF. The CDR3 DNA reads TGTGCCAGCAGCGTAGCACAAGGAGGCTACACCTTC.

This clonotype was picked up a small number of times. This chain joins TRBV12-3 or TRBV12-4 and TRBJ2-1, with D perhaps TRBD2 (6 bases). The V end lost 5 bases, the J end lost 8 bases, and 22 bases lay between the germline ends. The CDR3 loop spans 16 amino acids. CDR3 residues: CASSDRLLAGVHEQFF. For the CDR3, the DNA is TGTGCCAGCAGTGATAGGTTACTAGCTGGGGTGCATGAGCAGTTCTTC.